One sample yielded the 9 T cell receptor beta chains listed below, sequenced in a study of T cell clonotyping in hematopoietic cell transplantation. Specified time point: recipient sample about 28 days before transplant, after cytoreduction. Generated by immunoSEQ multiplex PCR, the TCRdb table keeps only in-frame clones and is missing some. The sample consists of roughly 49,000 clones, 85% to 90% of them appearing once. The starting material was peripheral blood mononuclear cells, obtained before stem cell transplant. The receptors here all came from a man aged 60 to 69 with biphenotypic leukemia. Some clones in this sample may be carry-over from other donors' samples.

V usage is TRBV30 and J usage is TRBJ1-3; 9 nucleotides agree with TRBD1. This CDR3 spans 14 amino acids. Germline CDR1 reads GTSNPN; CDR2 reads SVGIG (reference sequence). Germline trimming cut 1 base from V and 7 bases from J; bases unmatched to any gene: 5. CDR3 in amino acids: CAWSGGTGWNTIYF. DNA of the CDR3: TGTGCCTGGAGTGGAGGGACAGGGTGGAACACCATATATTTT.

This clone has just one count. The chain combines TRBV5-4 with TRBJ2-5; D gene ambiguous. CDR3 size: 16 residues. V gave up 4 bases and J gave up 5 bases, with 21 bases separating them. CDR1 SGHNT and CDR2 YYREEE come from the germline V gene (reference sequence). DNA of the CDR3: TGTGCCAGCAGCCTGCCCAACGACCCGCGGCGGGAGACCCAGTACTTC. It specifies CASSLPNDPRRETQYF.

The chain combines TRBV30 with TRBJ2-5; D may match TRBD1 or TRBD2 (6 bases each). The germline V and J ends were trimmed by 0 bases and 4 bases, with 18 bases remaining between them. The CDR3 runs to 16 residues. Per germline, CDR1 GTSNPN and CDR2 SVGIG (reference sequence). CDR3 region: CAWSVEMGGWRETQYF. The CDR3 bases are TGTGCCTGGAGTGTAGAAATGGGGGGCTGGCGAGAGACCCAGTACTTC. The variable domain in full, completed from reference TRBV30 and TRBJ2-5, reads SQTIHQWPATLVQPVGSPLSLECTVEGTSNPNLYWYRQAAGRGLQLLFYSVGIGQISSEVPQNLSASRPQDRQFILSSKKLLLSDSGFYLCAWSVEMGGWRETQYFGPGTRLLVL.

The chain uses TRBV7-9 and TRBJ1-2; perhaps TRBD1 as D (5 bases). With 11 bases removed from V and 8 bases from J, the gap between germline ends came to 15 bases. CDR3 length: 11 amino acids. Germline V lookup: CDR1 SEHNR, CDR2 FQNEAQ (reference sequence). The CDR3 here is CALAGGHGYTF. The CDR3 bases are TGTGCCCTAGCTGGGGGTCACGGCTACACCTTC. The entire variable domain, with the rest obtained from reference TRBV7-9 and TRBJ1-2, is as follows: DTGVSQNPRHKITKRGQNVTFRCDPISEHNRLYWYRQTLGQGPEFLTYFQNEAQLEKSRLLSDRFSAERPKGSFSTLEIQRTEQGDSAMYLCALAGGHGYTFGSGTRLTVV.

The chain is built from TRBV28 and TRBJ2-7; 8 nucleotides line up with TRBD1. The CDR3 sequence is 15 residues long. In germline, CDR1 is MDHEN, CDR2 SYDVKM. Losses at the gene ends were 3 bases for V and 2 bases for J; bases not matched to a gene: 6. CDR3: CASSFPGQVTYEQYF. CDR3 coding DNA: TGTGCCAGCAGTTTCCCGGGACAGGTCACCTACGAGCAGTACTTC. The complete variable domain, with remaining parts taken from reference TRBV28 and TRBJ2-7, reads DVKVTQSSRYLVKRTGEKVFLECVQDMDHENMFWYRQDPGLGLRLIYFSYDVKMKEKGDIPEGYSVSREKKERFSLILESASTNQTSMYLCASSFPGQVTYEQYFGPGTRLTVT.

This chain joins TRBV6-5 and TRBJ2-3; 7 nucleotides align to TRBD1. V lost 6 bases and J lost 0; bases outside the gene matches: 3. Germline loops: CDR1 MNHEY, CDR2 SVGAGI. The CDR3 runs 14 residues. Written as DNA, the CDR3 is TGTGCCAGCAGCGGACAGGCGAGCACAGATACGCAGTATTTT. Encoded protein: CASSGQASTDTQYF.

The rearrangement joins TRBV29-1 to TRBJ1-2; D call uncertain. The germline CDR1 and CDR2 sequences are SQVTM and ANQGSEA. The V and J ends lost 0 bases and 0 bases respectively, with 5 bases between them. The CDR3 is made up of 13 amino acids. The CDR3 sequence is CSVEDGSNYGYTF. The CDR3 DNA is TGCAGCGTTGAAGACGGATCTAACTATGGCTACACCTTC. The full variable domain, its missing parts supplied by reference TRBV29-1 and TRBJ1-2, is SAVISQKPSRDICQRGTSLTIQCQVDSQVTMMFWYRQQPGQSLTLIATANQGSEATYESGFVIDKFPISRPNLTFSTLTVSNMSPEDSSIYLCSVEDGSNYGYTFGSGTRLTVV.

This chain connects TRBV27 to TRBJ2-7, with no clear D. The germline V and J ends were trimmed by 4 bases and 1 base, with 8 bases remaining between them. The CDR3 runs 13 residues. Looked up from germline, CDR1 is MNHEY and CDR2 is SMNVEV (reference sequence). The DNA of the CDR3 is TGTGCCAGCAGTTCGGGTTCGTCCTACGAGCAGTACTTC. Encoded protein: CASSSGSSYEQYF.

This rearrangement joins TRBV28 to TRBJ2-5, with D perhaps matching TRBD1 (6 bases). V was clipped by 8 bases and J by 4 bases, with 14 bases between them. Germline lookup yields CDR1 MDHEN and CDR2 SYDVKM. The CDR3 extends over 13 amino acids. The DNA of the CDR3 is TGTGCCAGCTCGGGACACCGACCAGAGACCCAGTACTTC. Encoded protein: CASSGHRPETQYF.